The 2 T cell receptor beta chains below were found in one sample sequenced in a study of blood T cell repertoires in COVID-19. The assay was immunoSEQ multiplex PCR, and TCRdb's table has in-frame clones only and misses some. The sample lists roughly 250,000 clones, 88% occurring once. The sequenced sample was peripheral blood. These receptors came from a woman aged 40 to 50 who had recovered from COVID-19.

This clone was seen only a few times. CDR3 coding DNA: TGTGCCAGCAGCTTAGGGTCCAACATGAACACTGAAGCTTTCTTT. Protein product: CASSLGSNMNTEAFF. The V gene is TRBV7-6, the J gene TRBJ1-1; D uncertain. The CDR3 has 15 amino acids. Germline CDR1 SGHVS, CDR2 FNYEAQ. V was shortened by 1 base and J by 0 bases, with 9 bases between the two germline ends.

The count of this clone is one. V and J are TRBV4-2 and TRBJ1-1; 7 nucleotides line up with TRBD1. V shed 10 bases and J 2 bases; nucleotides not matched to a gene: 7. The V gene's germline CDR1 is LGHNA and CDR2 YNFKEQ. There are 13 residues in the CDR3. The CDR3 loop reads CATSGQPNTEAFF. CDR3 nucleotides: TGTGCCACCTCGGGACAGCCTAACACTGAAGCTTTCTTT.